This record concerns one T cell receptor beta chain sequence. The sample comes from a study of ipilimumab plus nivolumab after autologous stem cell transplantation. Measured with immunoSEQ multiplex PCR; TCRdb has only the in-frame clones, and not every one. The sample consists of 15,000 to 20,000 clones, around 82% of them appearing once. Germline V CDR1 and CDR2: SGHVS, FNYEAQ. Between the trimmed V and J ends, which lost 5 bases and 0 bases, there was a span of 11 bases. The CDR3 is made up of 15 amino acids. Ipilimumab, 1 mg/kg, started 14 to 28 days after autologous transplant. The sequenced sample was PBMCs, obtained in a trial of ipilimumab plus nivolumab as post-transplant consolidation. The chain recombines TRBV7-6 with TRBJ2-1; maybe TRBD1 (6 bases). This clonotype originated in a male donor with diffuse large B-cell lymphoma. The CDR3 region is CASSKQGSSYNEQFF. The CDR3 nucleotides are TGTGCCAGCAGCAAACAGGGTAGCTCCTACAATGAGCAGTTCTTC. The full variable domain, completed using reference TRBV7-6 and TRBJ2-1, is GAGVSQSPRYKVTKRGQDVALRCDPISGHVSLYWYRQALGQGPEFLTYFNYEAQQDKSGLPNDRFSAERPEGSISTLTIQRTEQRDSAMYRCASSKQGSSYNEQFFGPGTRLTVL.